One and the same sample provided the 12 T cell receptor beta chains below, sequenced in a study of blood T cell repertoires in COVID-19. The data were produced by immunoSEQ multiplex PCR, yet TCRdb's version contains in-frame clones alone and is incomplete. Here the sample spans about 270,000 clones, 86% being singletons. The sequenced sample was peripheral blood. Every receptor here comes from a woman aged 60-75 years who had recovered from COVID-19.

The CDR3, as DNA: TGTGCCAGCAGCTTCCAGAACTATGGCTACACCTTC. Protein product: CASSFQNYGYTF. This chain links TRBV5-6 with TRBJ1-2; D uncertain. The CDR3 spans 12 residues. The V gene lost 2 bases and the J gene lost 2 bases, with 4 bases spanning the gap. The germline CDR1 and CDR2 sequences are SGHDT and YYEEEE.

The V call is TRBV7-2, the J call TRBJ2-6, with 9 bases lining up with TRBD1. This CDR3 comprises 18 residues. V gave up 4 bases and J gave up 1 base; unmatched junction bases: 8. Germline V gives CDR1 SGHTA, CDR2 FQGNSA. The CDR3 region is CASSSTGTGFSGANVLTF. CDR3 DNA: TGTGCCAGCAGCTCAACCGGGACAGGGTTTTCTGGGGCCAACGTCCTGACTTTC.

The V and J genes are TRBV7-8 and TRBJ1-1, with D possibly being TRBD1 (6 bases). The germline V and J ends were trimmed by 4 bases and 4 bases, with 10 bases remaining between them. The CDR3 contains 13 residues. Per germline, CDR1 SGHVS and CDR2 FQNEAQ. The CDR3 spells CASSSGRGTEAFF. CDR3 in DNA: TGTGCCAGCAGCTCAGGCAGGGGCACTGAAGCTTTCTTT.

This sequence joins TRBV7-2 and TRBJ2-7; the D is unclear. V gave up 3 bases and J gave up 1 base, with 4 bases separating them. The CDR3 sequence is 12 residues long. The germline gives CDR1 SGHTA, CDR2 FQGNSA. The CDR3 here is CASSLTSYEQYF. CDR3 sequence (DNA): TGTGCCAGCAGCTTGACATCCTACGAGCAGTACTTC.

A few counts support this clone. The J gene is TRBJ2-1, the V gene TRBV3-1 (or the pseudogene TRBV3-2), with TRBD2 matching over 10 bases. CDR3 length: 17 amino acids. V dropped 4 bases and J dropped 2; count of bases not matched to a gene: 8. The germline gives CDR1 LGHDT, CDR2 YNNKEL (reference sequence). CDR3 sequence: CASSPLWTSGPYNEQFF. In nucleotides, the CDR3 is TGTGCCAGCAGCCCCCTTTGGACTAGCGGACCCTACAATGAGCAGTTCTTC.

J is TRBJ2-7 and V is TRBV24-1; the match to TRBD1 covers 7 bases. Trimming at V came to 1 base and at J to 6 bases, leaving 5 bases not matched to a gene. The CDR3 runs 14 residues. CDR1 is KGHDR, CDR2 SFDVKD, per germline. The chain's CDR3 is CATSDFAGQAEQYF. In nucleotides, the CDR3 is TGTGCCACCAGTGATTTCGCCGGACAGGCCGAGCAGTACTTC.

V gene TRBV28 combines with J gene TRBJ1-5; D remains unclear. The CDR3 covers 12 residues. With 10 bases removed from V and 6 bases from J, the gap between germline ends came to 13 bases. Germline CDR1 reads MDHEN; CDR2 reads SYDVKM. The CDR3, as DNA: TGTGCCACCCGGAGGTTTGGTCAGCCCCAGCATTTT. This sequence encodes CATRRFGQPQHF. The whole variable domain, filled in from reference TRBV28 and TRBJ1-5, reads DVKVTQSSRYLVKRTGEKVFLECVQDMDHENMFWYRQDPGLGLRLIYFSYDVKMKEKGDIPEGYSVSREKKERFSLILESASTNQTSMYLCATRRFGQPQHFGDGTRLSIL.

J is TRBJ1-2 and V is TRBV18; 8 bases line up with TRBD1. After removal of 4 bases from V and 5 bases from J, the junction contained 12 bases not matched to a gene. The CDR3 totals 16 residues. CDR1 and CDR2 from the germline V gene are KGHSH and LQKENI. CDR3 sequence (DNA): TGTGCCAGCTCACTCTTACAGGACAGGGCCTATTATGGCTACACCTTC. Translation: CASSLLQDRAYYGYTF.

The CDR3 loop is CSAGGTGGQPQHF. CDR3 in DNA: TGCAGCGCCGGAGGGACAGGTGGTCAGCCCCAGCATTTT. This sequence joins TRBV29-1 and TRBJ1-5; 8 bases line up with TRBD1. Per germline, CDR1 SQVTM and CDR2 ANQGSEA. CDR3 length: 13 amino acids. J lost 6 bases, V lost 7 bases, and 8 bases had no gene match.

The chain couples TRBV3-1 (or the pseudogene TRBV3-2) to TRBJ1-5; D gene unclear. V was cut by 1 base and J by 4 bases, with 2 bases left in between. Germline V CDR1 and CDR2: LGHDT, YNNKEL (reference sequence). The CDR3 totals 12 residues. In nucleotides, the CDR3 is TGTGCCAGCAGCCAAGCTAATCAGCCCCAGCATTTT. It is translated as CASSQANQPQHF.

Only one count was recorded for this clone. The V and J genes are TRBV4-2 and TRBJ2-5; TRBD2 is a possible D gene (6 bases). The CDR3 length is 15 residues. The V end was cut by 0 bases, the J end by 4 bases, with 12 bases between. Germline V CDR1 and CDR2: LGHNA, YNFKEQ. CDR3 DNA sequence: TGTGCCAGCAGCCAAGATCCCGATAGCGGAGAGACCCAGTACTTC. It specifies CASSQDPDSGETQYF.

The J gene is TRBJ1-5, the V gene TRBV28; D gene uncertain. Germline CDR1 and CDR2: MDHEN and SYDVKM. The CDR3 has 12 amino acids. V was clipped by 6 bases and J by 4 bases, with 7 bases between them. Here the CDR3 DNA reads TGTGCCAGCAGGGGCCCAAATCAGCCCCAGCATTTT. This gives the protein CASRGPNQPQHF. Drawing the rest from reference TRBV28 and TRBJ1-5, the complete variable domain is DVKVTQSSRYLVKRTGEKVFLECVQDMDHENMFWYRQDPGLGLRLIYFSYDVKMKEKGDIPEGYSVSREKKERFSLILESASTNQTSMYLCASRGPNQPQHFGDGTRLSIL.